This T cell receptor (beta chain) is from a study of T cell repertoires in cytomegalovirus infection. Study context: Through public TCR beta signatures, both CMV infection and matching HLA type were indicated.

Concerning this clonotype: Its antigen remains unknown.

The ends lost 7 bases at V and 6 bases at J; junction bases unmatched: 11. CDR3 length: 14 residues. The V gene's germline CDR1 is MDHEN and CDR2 SYDVKM. Study-wide findings and caveats: Totalled public TCR beta family frequency picked out people who carried CMV plus the relevant HLA. HLA-C-restricted CMV clonotypes gave the most frequent clonotype in two of eight donors.

Using its own MiXCR run on the reads, TCRdb lists one record per CDR3 protein. The sample lists 55,000 to 70,000 distinct CDR3 sequences, about 23% occurring once. The J gene is TRBJ2-7, the V gene TRBV28; 8 bases are a match to TRBD1. Sequencing was carried out using PBMCs, sequenced either directly or after in vitro stimulation (not recorded which). The sequence was collected from a human donor in good health (CMV status not recorded). Some clones in this sample may be carry-over from other donors' samples. CDR3: CASTTGTGVFEQYF. The DNA of the CDR3 is TGTGCCAGCACTACCGGGACAGGCGTCTTCGAGCAGTACTTC.